This is a list of T cell receptor beta chains from one sample in a study of cytomegalovirus exposure and HLA in healthy donors. TCRdb keeps only in-frame clones here, not all; method: immunoSEQ multiplex PCR. Among about 120,000 clones, about three quarters were seen once, and the ten largest hold roughly 3.5%. Sequenced material: PBMCs. Every receptor here comes from a woman aged 30 to 39 in good health and CMV-seropositive. Both conserved end residues are part of each CDR3. D genes are given only for firm matches. Only some rows state a clone size, as once, few, many or a class for expanded clones.

d_call clone_size j_call v_call cdr3_length cdr3_nt cdr3_aa
TRBD1 . TRBJ2-7 TRBV2 15 TGTGCCAGCAGTGGTCTGGGACAGGATCGTAGGGAGCAGTACTTC CASSGLGQDRREQYF
. . TRBJ1-6 TRBV6-5 15 TGTGCCAGCAGAAACAGTGAATCCTATAATTCACCCCTCCACTTT CASRNSESYNSPLHF
TRBD1 . TRBJ2-7 TRBV9 17 TGTGCCAGCAGCGTAGGCCCCGGACAGGGGGAGATGTACGAGCAGTACTTC CASSVGPGQGEMYEQYF
TRBD1 . TRBJ1-4 TRBV7-9 14 TGTGCCAGCAGCAGGACAGGGACAGATGAAAAACTGTTTTTT CASSRTGTDEKLFF
. . TRBJ1-4 TRBV5-4 13 TGTGCCAGCAGCTTGAGGGGAGGCGAAAAACTGTTTTTT CASSLRGGEKLFF
TRBD2 . TRBJ2-1 TRBV28 17 TGTGCCAGCAGTTTTCCCCCTCTAGCGGGACCCTACAATGAGCAGTTCTTC CASSFPPLAGPYNEQFF
TRBD2 . TRBJ2-1 TRBV30 15 TGTGCCTGGGGTGCGGGGGGAGGGGTCTACAATGAGCAGTTCTTC CAWGAGGGVYNEQFF
TRBD1 once TRBJ2-2 TRBV7-9 15 TGTGCCAGCAGCTCTGAAGACAGGGTCTTCGGGGAGCTGTTTTTT CASSSEDRVFGELFF
TRBD1 . TRBJ1-6 TRBV28 16 TGTGCCAGCACCCCGGGAGGGGGACAGGGGTATTCACCCCTCCACTTT CASTPGGGQGYSPLHF
TRBD1 . TRBJ1-2 TRBV5-4 18 TGTGCCAGCAGCTTGGAAGGGGACAGGGGGCGAACAAAGGGTGGCTACACCTTC CASSLEGDRGRTKGGYTF
. . TRBJ1-6 TRBV6-4 14 TGTGCCAGCCGGAGGGACTCCTATAATTCACCCCTCCACTTT CASRRDSYNSPLHF
TRBD1 . TRBJ2-7 TRBV28 17 TGTGCCAGCAGTACACACCCTGGGACAGGGAGCTCCTACGAGCAGTACTTC CASSTHPGTGSSYEQYF
TRBD2 . TRBJ2-7 TRBV4-1 15 TGCGCCAGCAGGCTTTTTAGCGGGGGCTCCTACGAGCAGTACTTC CASRLFSGGSYEQYF
TRBD2 . TRBJ2-4 TRBV4-2 19 TGTGCCAGCAGCCAAGAGCGGCTCCTAGCGGGGGGGAGATCAAACATTCAGTACTTC CASSQERLLAGGRSNIQYF
TRBD2 . TRBJ2-2 TRBV30 14 TGTGCCTGGGGCGGGGGGCCGAACACCGGGGAGCTGTTTTTT CAWGGGPNTGELFF
TRBD1 . TRBJ1-1 TRBV2 13 TGTGCCAGCAATGGACAGGTGAACACTGAAGCTTTCTTT CASNGQVNTEAFF
. . TRBJ2-7 TRBV5-1 15 TGCGCCAGCAGCTTGACCCCAATGGGGCCCTACGAGCAGTACTTC CASSLTPMGPYEQYF
TRBD1 . TRBJ1-6 TRBV4-1 15 TGCGCCAGCAGCCCAATCACAGGGGGCGATTCACCCCTCCACTTT CASSPITGGDSPLHF
TRBD2 . TRBJ2-1 TRBV11-3 15 TGTGCCAGCAGCTCTAGCGGGGGGGGGTACAATGAGCAGTTCTTC CASSSSGGGYNEQFF
TRBD2 . TRBJ2-1 TRBV28 16 TGTGCCAGCCCGAGATCCGGGACTAGGGACTACAATGAGCAGTTCTTC CASPRSGTRDYNEQFF
. . TRBJ2-7 TRBV5-4 13 TGTGCCAGCAGCTCATTTCTAGCCTACGAGCAGTACTTC CASSSFLAYEQYF
TRBD2 once TRBJ2-1 TRBV4-2 17 TGTGCCAGCAGCCAAGTGGTAGCTAGCGGGTGGGACAATGAGCAGTTCTTC CASSQVVASGWDNEQFF
TRBD1 . TRBJ2-5 TRBV19 15 TGTGCCAGTCGGAGAACCGGGACAGGCCAAGAGACCCAGTACTTC CASRRTGTGQETQYF
. . TRBJ1-3 TRBV7-9 12 TGTTCCAGCAGCTCACTGCAAGACACCATATATTTT CSSSSLQDTIYF
. . TRBJ2-5 TRBV7-2 15 TGTGCCAGCAGCTTAGCTAGGGGGTTTCAAGAGACCCAGTACTTC CASSLARGFQETQYF
. . TRBJ1-1 TRBV7-2 15 TGTGCCAGCAGCCTAAACGCAGGGGTGAACACTGAAGCTTTCTTT CASSLNAGVNTEAFF
. . TRBJ2-7 TRBV5-4 12 TGTGCCAGCAGCTCCCTAGGTTACGAGCAGTACTTC CASSSLGYEQYF
TRBD1 . TRBJ2-7 TRBV6-5 14 TGTGCCAGCAGTCGGACAGGGGAATCCTACGAGCAGTACTTC CASSRTGESYEQYF
TRBD1 . TRBJ2-5 TRBV4-3 13 TGCGCCAGCAGCCTGGACAGGGCAGAGACCCAGTACTTC CASSLDRAETQYF
. . TRBJ1-5 TRBV28 15 TGTGCCAGCAGTTTTACGGGGGTCAGCAATCAGCCCCAGCATTTT CASSFTGVSNQPQHF
. . TRBJ1-1 TRBV5-1 14 TGCGCCAGCAAGGAGGCCAACATGAACACTGAAGCTTTCTTT CASKEANMNTEAFF
. . TRBJ1-1 TRBV4-1 12 TGCGCCAGCAGCCTCAGGGGCACTGAAGCTTTCTTT CASSLRGTEAFF
. . TRBJ2-3 TRBV6-1 14 TGTGCCAGCAGTGTAGACATCGGCACAGATACGCAGTATTTT CASSVDIGTDTQYF
TRBD1 . TRBJ2-7 TRBV28 13 TGTGCCAGTGGGCCGGGACAGGGCTACGAGCAGTACTTC CASGPGQGYEQYF
. . TRBJ2-5 TRBV15 16 TGTGCCACCAGCACCCTGGGGGCCCTGGGACAAGAGACCCAGTACTTC CATSTLGALGQETQYF
. . TRBJ1-1 TRBV4-1 15 TGCGCCAGCAGCCAAGCCTCAGAAAGGGGCACTGAAGCTTTCTTT CASSQASERGTEAFF
. . TRBJ1-1 TRBV4-3 13 TGCGCCAGCAGCCCACCAGGGAACACTGAAGCTTTCTTT CASSPPGNTEAFF
. . TRBJ1-5 TRBV11-2 13 TGTGCCAGCAGCTTACTCTCCGGGGGGCCCCAGCATTTT CASSLLSGGPQHF
TRBD2 . TRBJ2-6 TRBV29-1 17 TGCAGCGTTGTTTCCGCTAGCGGGAGCTCTGGGGCCAACGTCCTGACTTTC CSVVSASGSSGANVLTF
. few TRBJ1-6 TRBV14 16 TGTGCCAGCAGCCAACGTAGAAGCGCCTATAATTCACCCCTCCACTTT CASSQRRSAYNSPLHF
TRBD1 . TRBJ1-2 TRBV7-2 14 TGTGCCAGCAGCCCAACCCGACAGGGGGGTGGCTACACCTTC CASSPTRQGGGYTF
. . TRBJ1-3 TRBV18 13 TGTGCCAGCTCACCACCTTGGGGGGACACCATATATTTT CASSPPWGDTIYF
. . TRBJ2-5 TRBV19 15 TGTGCCAGTAGTATAGATTTCGGGGGAGGAAAGACCCAGTACTTC CASSIDFGGGKTQYF
TRBD2 . TRBJ2-1 TRBV7-9 15 TGTGCCAGCAGCTTAGGGACTAGCGGGGGGATAGGGCAGTTCTTC CASSLGTSGGIGQFF
. . TRBJ1-1 TRBV19 15 TGTGCCAGTAGCCCTATGGGCACATGGAACACTGAAGCTTTCTTT CASSPMGTWNTEAFF
TRBD1 once TRBJ2-5 TRBV5-1 14 TGCGCCAGCAGCCAGGGGGCGGGGCAAGAGACCCAGTACTTC CASSQGAGQETQYF
. . TRBJ1-2 TRBV9 17 TGTGCCAGCAGCGTCTTTGTCGACAGCAGAGCTAACTATGGCTACACCTTC CASSVFVDSRANYGYTF
. . TRBJ1-5 TRBV5-6 15 TGTGCCAGCAGCTTGAGCGGGGATAGCAATCAGCCCCAGCATTTT CASSLSGDSNQPQHF
. . TRBJ1-2 TRBV2 13 TGTGCCAGCAGTGAACCGCCGCGGCAGCCTCCCACCTTC CASSEPPRQPPTF
. . TRBJ2-5 TRBV5-4 14 TGTGCCAGCAGCTTGGAGGCCAGGGAAGAGACCCAGTACTTC CASSLEAREETQYF
TRBD1 . TRBJ1-1 TRBV18 16 TGTGCCAGCTCAGCCGGGACAGGGGGCCTGAACACTGAAGCTTTCTTT CASSAGTGGLNTEAFF
TRBD1 . TRBJ2-4 TRBV5-4 16 TGTGCCAGCAGTCCGACAGGGGGGAGGGCCAAAAACATTCAGTACTTC CASSPTGGRAKNIQYF
TRBD2 few TRBJ2-3 TRBV29-1 15 TGCAGCGTCGGGGGGGGGATGAGAGGCACAGATACGCAGTATTTT CSVGGGMRGTDTQYF